The rows below give T cell receptor beta chains drawn from one sample of a study of blood T cell repertoires in COVID-19. Profiled with immunoSEQ multiplex PCR; TCRdb holds only in-frame clones, not every one. The data contain 110,000 or so clones, more than 75% of them singletons. Material for sequencing was peripheral blood. Receptor source: a man aged 60 to 69 with acute or convalescent COVID-19. CDR3s include the opening cysteine and the closing phenylalanine or tryptophan. The D gene is left open where the match is weak. The size entry is marked missing in some rows and otherwise reads once, few, many or a size class.

>TRBJ2-5|.|TRBV24-1|TRBD1
CATSDQGTGKRETQYF
>TRBJ2-7|.|TRBV7-2|TRBD2
CASSLAGPTSGMGEQYF
>TRBJ1-2|.|TRBV28|.
CASGGVYYGYTF
>TRBJ2-5|.|TRBV27|.
CASSAWGPQETQYF
>TRBJ2-7|few|TRBV27|TRBD2
CASSLALTSGRFEQYF
>TRBJ2-3|.|TRBV3-1/TRBV3-2|TRBD2
CASSHIAGSSTDTQYF
>TRBJ2-2|.|TRBV7-9|.
CASSTPAGHTGELFF
>TRBJ1-3|.|TRBV30|.
CAWSSLTEATSGNTIYF
>TRBJ2-7|.|TRBV2|.
CASRPTVGYEQYF
>TRBJ2-1|.|TRBV5-4|TRBD2
CASSPGTSDYNEQFF
>TRBJ2-6|.|TRBV27|TRBD1
CASSPLDRGRAGANVLTF
>TRBJ2-1|.|TRBV11-3|.
CASSLDSGKANEQFF
>TRBJ2-7|.|TRBV5-4|TRBD1
CASSLGDRAYEQYF
>TRBJ2-7|.|TRBV6-5|.
CATSPLAQSPYEQYF
>TRBJ2-1|.|TRBV4-1|.
CASSQEWGGGLYNEQFF
>TRBJ2-1|.|TRBV7-6|TRBD2
CASSLSSGSFAEQFF
>TRBJ2-5|.|TRBV19|.
CASGGGTANFQETQYF
>TRBJ1-5|.|TRBV28|TRBD1
CASSLGTGYGNQPQHF
>TRBJ2-2|.|TRBV3-1/TRBV3-2|.
CASSQGSTGELFF
>TRBJ2-1|once|TRBV7-2|TRBD1
CASRQGATYNEQFF
>TRBJ1-4|.|TRBV4-2|TRBD1
CASSLLGQASNEKLFF
>TRBJ1-2|.|TRBV7-2|.
CASTVVGQRVHGYTF
>TRBJ1-1|.|TRBV6-5|.
CASSSQATTEAFF
>TRBJ2-2|.|TRBV7-3|TRBD2
CASSLNPLASNTGELFF
>TRBJ2-3|.|TRBV15|TRBD2
CATSRGTSGRGADTQYF
>TRBJ2-5|.|TRBV4-1|TRBD2
CASSQDGAGGPQETQYF
>TRBJ2-1|few|TRBV7-3|TRBD1
CASSFGTANEQFF
>TRBJ2-3|.|TRBV5-6|.
CASSLGTISTDTQYF
>TRBJ2-3|once|TRBV28|.
CASSPTVYDQGTDTQYF
>TRBJ2-2|.|TRBV5-6|.
CASTRLGVPNTGELFF
>TRBJ2-7|.|TRBV5-1|TRBD2
CASSLGGTRDYEQYF
>TRBJ2-2|.|TRBV7-2|.
CASREGIAGELFF
>TRBJ2-7|.|TRBV4-2|TRBD2
CASSQDGTGGQYEQYF
>TRBJ1-2|.|TRBV7-8|.
CASSLAGRANGYTF
>TRBJ2-2|.|TRBV15|.
CATSRDLGLDYTGELFF
>TRBJ2-1|.|TRBV27|TRBD2
CASSLGTSDYNEQFF
>TRBJ1-5|.|TRBV6-2/TRBV6-3|.
CASSPLGGGGNQPQHF
>TRBJ2-7|.|TRBV12-5|TRBD2
CASGASGILYEQYF
>TRBJ2-5|.|TRBV10-3|.
CAISYRQEETQYF
>TRBJ1-1|.|TRBV18|TRBD1
CASSSQSDRAGEAFF
>TRBJ1-1|once|TRBV21-1|.
CASTPKAFF
>TRBJ2-5|.|TRBV15|TRBD2
CATSSPGTSGETQYF
>TRBJ2-3|.|TRBV2|.
CASRPKITGISTDTQYF
>TRBJ2-2|.|TRBV5-1|TRBD1
CASSFLQGADTGELFF
>TRBJ2-1|.|TRBV24-1|.
CATSEAANEQFF
>TRBJ1-2|.|TRBV4-2|TRBD1
CASSHSTGDDGYTF
>TRBJ1-1|.|TRBV7-2|TRBD1
CASRMQGATEAFF
>TRBJ2-7|.|TRBV3-1/TRBV3-2|.
CASSQGAGPYEQYF
>TRBJ2-5|.|TRBV6-4|TRBD1
CASSEGAGGEETQYF
>TRBJ2-2|.|TRBV27|.
CASSLTGTNTGELFF
>TRBJ2-2|few|TRBV11-2|.
CASIPSSHTEIRAGELFF
>TRBJ2-1|.|TRBV12-2|.
CASRPRLAGGCNEQFF
>TRBJ2-2|.|TRBV5-1|TRBD1
CASSQPGGQGGDTGELFF
>TRBJ1-2|.|TRBV2|TRBD1
CASEGQGRDYTF
>TRBJ2-1|.|TRBV7-2|.
CASSLEGQSLSEQFF
>TRBJ2-3|.|TRBV6-2/TRBV6-3|.
CASSYSRFSGHTDTQYF
>TRBJ2-7|.|TRBV5-1|.
CASSFRVTGYEQYF